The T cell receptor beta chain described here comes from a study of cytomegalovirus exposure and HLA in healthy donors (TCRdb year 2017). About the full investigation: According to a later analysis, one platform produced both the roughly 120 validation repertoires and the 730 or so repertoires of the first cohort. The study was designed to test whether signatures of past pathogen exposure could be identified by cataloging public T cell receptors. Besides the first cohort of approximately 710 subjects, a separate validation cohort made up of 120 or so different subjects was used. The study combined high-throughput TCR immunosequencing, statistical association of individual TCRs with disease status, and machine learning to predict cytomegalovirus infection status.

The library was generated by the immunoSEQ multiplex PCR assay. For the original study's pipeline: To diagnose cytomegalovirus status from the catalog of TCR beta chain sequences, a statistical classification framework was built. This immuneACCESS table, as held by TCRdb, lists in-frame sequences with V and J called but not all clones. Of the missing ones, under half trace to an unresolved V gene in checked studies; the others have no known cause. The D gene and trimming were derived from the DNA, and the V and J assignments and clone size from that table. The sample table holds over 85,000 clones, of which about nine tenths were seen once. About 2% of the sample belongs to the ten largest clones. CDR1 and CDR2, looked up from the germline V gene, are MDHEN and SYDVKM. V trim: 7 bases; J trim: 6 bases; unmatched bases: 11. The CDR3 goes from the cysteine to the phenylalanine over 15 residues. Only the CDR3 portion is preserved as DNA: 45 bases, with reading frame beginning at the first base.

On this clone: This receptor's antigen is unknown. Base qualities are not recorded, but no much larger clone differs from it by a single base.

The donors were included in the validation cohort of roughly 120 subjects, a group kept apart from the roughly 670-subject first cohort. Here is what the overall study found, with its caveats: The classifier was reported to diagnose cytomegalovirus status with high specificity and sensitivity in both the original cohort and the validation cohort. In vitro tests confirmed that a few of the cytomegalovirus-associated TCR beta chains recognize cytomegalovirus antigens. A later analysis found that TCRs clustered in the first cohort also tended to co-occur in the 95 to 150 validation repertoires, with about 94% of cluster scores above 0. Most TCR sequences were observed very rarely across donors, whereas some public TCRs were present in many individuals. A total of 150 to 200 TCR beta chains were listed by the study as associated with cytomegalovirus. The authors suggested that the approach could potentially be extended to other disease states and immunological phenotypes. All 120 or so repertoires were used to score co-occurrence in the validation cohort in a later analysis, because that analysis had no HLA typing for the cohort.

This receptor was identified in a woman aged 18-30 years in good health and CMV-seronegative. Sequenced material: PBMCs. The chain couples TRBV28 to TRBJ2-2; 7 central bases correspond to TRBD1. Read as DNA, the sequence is TGTGCCAGCACCTCTATCCGACAGGGACCCGGGGAGCTGTTTTTT. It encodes CASTSIRQGPGELFF.